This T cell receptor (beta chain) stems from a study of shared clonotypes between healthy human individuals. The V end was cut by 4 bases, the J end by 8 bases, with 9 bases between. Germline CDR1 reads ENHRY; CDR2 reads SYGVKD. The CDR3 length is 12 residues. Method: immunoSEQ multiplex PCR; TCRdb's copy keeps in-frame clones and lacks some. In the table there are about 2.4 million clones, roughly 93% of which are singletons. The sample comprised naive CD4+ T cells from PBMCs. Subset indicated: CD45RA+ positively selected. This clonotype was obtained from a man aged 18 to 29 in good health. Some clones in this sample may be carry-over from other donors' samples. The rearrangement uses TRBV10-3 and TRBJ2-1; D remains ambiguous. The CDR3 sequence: CAISASRDEQFF. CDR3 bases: TGTGCCATCAGTGCTTCCCGGGATGAGCAGTTCTTC.